The 19 T cell receptor beta chains presented below share a single source sample, sequenced in a study of T cells after yellow fever vaccination. TCRdb ran MiXCR on the 5' RACE reads and lists one entry per CDR3 protein. The table includes fewer than 350,000 distinct CDR3 sequences, 8.5% to 9% detected once. Sample: PBMCs, taken on the day of the first yellow fever vaccination. The source is a man aged 18 to 35 who received the YFV17D yellow fever vaccine.

The rearrangement links TRBV30 to TRBJ2-7; D not resolved. Trimming removed 1 base at V and 4 bases at J, with 8 bases between. Germline-derived CDR1 and CDR2 are GTSNPN and SVGIG (reference sequence). The CDR3 runs 12 residues. The CDR3 DNA is TGTGCCTGGAGTGCCCTGTCGTACGAGCAGTACTTC. It specifies CAWSALSYEQYF. The entire variable domain, with the rest obtained from reference TRBV30 and TRBJ2-7, is as follows: SQTIHQWPATLVQPVGSPLSLECTVEGTSNPNLYWYRQAAGRGLQLLFYSVGIGQISSEVPQNLSASRPQDRQFILSSKKLLLSDSGFYLCAWSALSYEQYFGPGTRLTVT.

This clonotype was counted a few times. The V and J genes are TRBV19 and TRBJ1-5; TRBD1 agrees at 8 bases. This CDR3 comprises 13 residues. J gave up 5 bases and V 8 bases, and 5 bases lay outside the gene matches. Germline V gene sequence: CDR1 LNHDA, CDR2 SQIVND (reference sequence). The CDR3 reads CASQDRAYQPQHF. The CDR3 DNA reads TGTGCCAGTCAGGACAGGGCTTATCAGCCCCAGCATTTT.

The V gene is TRBV20-1, the J gene TRBJ2-7, with D possibly being TRBD1 or TRBD2 (5 bases each). V gave up 0 bases and J gave up 0 bases, with 15 bases separating them. The CDR3 covers 16 residues. Germline V gene sequence: CDR1 DFQATT, CDR2 SNEGSKA (reference sequence). This CDR3 is CSARDPEGKSSYEQYF. The CDR3 region has the DNA TGCAGTGCTAGAGATCCTGAGGGGAAGAGCTCCTACGAGCAGTACTTC.

There are a few counts of this clonotype. This sequence joins TRBV18 and TRBJ2-2; D gene ambiguous. Per germline, CDR1 KGHSH and CDR2 LQKENI. CDR3 length: 14 amino acids. Trimming removed 5 bases at V and 0 bases at J, with 7 bases between. CDR3 loop: CASSKWANTGELFF. CDR3 in DNA: TGTGCCAGCTCAAAGTGGGCGAACACCGGGGAGCTGTTTTTT.

There are many counts of this clonotype. The CDR3 protein is CASSQAQGANTQYF. DNA of the CDR3: TGTGCCAGCAGCCAAGCACAGGGGGCAAATACGCAGTATTTT. The rearrangement links TRBV14 to TRBJ2-3, with 9 bases identical to TRBD1. The germline V gene has CDR1 SGHDN and CDR2 FVKESK. The CDR3 has 14 amino acids. V lost 1 base and J lost 7; bases outside the gene matches: 3.

This clonotype has at least ten counts. This chain connects TRBV6-1 to TRBJ2-3; D is possibly TRBD2 (6 bases). The length of the CDR3 is 14 residues. V lost 6 bases and J lost 5, with 15 bases in between. Germline CDR1 MNHNS, CDR2 SASEGT. CDR3 region: CASSPPGVVDTQYF. CDR3 in DNA: TGTGCCAGCAGCCCCCCGGGGGTGGTAGATACGCAGTATTTT.

This clonotype was detected only a few times. V and J are TRBV19 and TRBJ1-1; possible D gene TRBD1, 6 bases. Trimming shortened V by 1 base and J by 5 bases, and 17 bases separated the two germline ends. The CDR3 is made up of 16 amino acids. Germline V gene data show CDR1 as LNHDA and CDR2 as SQIVND (reference sequence). CDR3 nucleotides: TGTGCCAGTAGTATAGGGGGGGGCGAAGAGTGGACTGAAGCTTTCTTT. It is translated as CASSIGGGEEWTEAFF. Complete variable domain (other parts from reference TRBV19 and TRBJ1-1): DGGITQSPKYLFRKEGQNVTLSCEQNLNHDAMYWYRQDPGQGLRLIYYSQIVNDFQKGDIAEGYSVSREKKESFPLTVTSAQKNPTAFYLCASSIGGGEEWTEAFFGQGTRLTVV.

This clonotype was observed a handful of times. The rearrangement joins TRBV24-1 to TRBJ2-5; 9 bases are shared with TRBD2. CDR1 KGHDR and CDR2 SFDVKD come from the germline V gene. The CDR3 runs to 17 residues. V was pared by 5 bases and J by 2 bases, with 11 bases of the junction left unmatched. CDR3 sequence reads: CATSGPTLAGIQETQYF. The CDR3 DNA follows: TGTGCCACCAGTGGTCCCACCCTAGCGGGGATACAAGAGACCCAGTACTTC.

The chain couples TRBV5-5 to TRBJ2-7; D perhaps matches TRBD2 (6 bases). CDR1 and CDR2 (germline): SGHKS, YYEKEE (reference sequence). CDR3 length: 14 residues. The V and J ends lost 4 bases and 3 bases respectively, with 14 bases between them. In nucleotides, the CDR3 is TGTGCCAGCAGCCCGGAAGTGCGGGACTACGAGCAGTACGTC. It translates to CASSPEVRDYEQYV.

The chain links TRBV6-1 to TRBJ1-2; 11 bases are shared with TRBD1. The trim removed 6 bases at V and 8 bases at J, leaving 8 bases unmatched. Germline CDR1 reads MNHNS; CDR2 reads SASEGT. CDR3 length: 14 residues. The DNA of the CDR3 is TGTGCCAGCAGATCCGGACAGGGGGCTTACGGCTACACCTTC. This encodes CASRSGQGAYGYTF.

This clonotype was seen ten or more times. The V call is TRBV5-1, the J call TRBJ1-1; the D is unclear. The CDR3 consists of 14 residues. Per the germline V gene, CDR1 is SGHRS and CDR2 is YFSETQ. Trimming removed 4 bases at V and 5 bases at J, with 15 bases between. The CDR3 DNA is TGCGCCAGCAGCCCTGCCGGGTCTGAGACTGAAGCTTTCTTT. Its protein product is CASSPAGSETEAFF. Variable domain in full (rest from reference TRBV5-1 and TRBJ1-1): KAGVTQTPRYLIKTRGQQVTLSCSPISGHRSVSWYQQTPGQGLQFLFEYFSETQRNKGNFPGRFSGRQFSNSRSEMNVSTLELGDSALYLCASSPAGSETEAFFGQGTRLTVV.

In this sample, this clonotype turned up a few times. The CDR3 DNA follows: TGCGCCAGCAGCCATCCCATAAGGGAGGGAGAAAAACTGTTTTTT. Translation gives CASSHPIREGEKLFF. The V call is TRBV4-1, the J call TRBJ1-4; D uncertain. Germline CDR1 reads MGHRA; CDR2 reads YSYEKL. The V end lost 3 bases, the J end lost 8 bases, and 16 bases lay between the germline ends. The CDR3 runs to 15 residues.

This clonotype was detected ten times or more. The V call is TRBV12-3 or TRBV12-4, the J call TRBJ1-1; a possible D gene is TRBD1 (5 bases). The V and J ends lost 3 bases and 1 base respectively, with 6 bases between them. This CDR3 comprises 13 residues. Written as DNA, the CDR3 is TGTGCCAGCAGTTTGGGGACGAACACTGAAGCTTTCTTT. Residues: CASSLGTNTEAFF.

This clonotype has more than one count but fewer than ten. The chain carries TRBV7-9 and TRBJ2-7; 10 bases are shared with TRBD1. The length of the CDR3 is 17 residues. V lost 4 bases and J lost 3; bases outside the gene matches: 12. Germline V gene sequence: CDR1 SEHNR, CDR2 FQNEAQ (reference sequence). The CDR3 is CASSSLRTGTGDYEQYF. The CDR3 DNA reads TGTGCCAGCAGCTCTCTCCGAACCGGGACAGGGGACTACGAGCAGTACTTC. The whole variable domain, filled in from reference TRBV7-9 and TRBJ2-7, reads DTGVSQNPRHKITKRGQNVTFRCDPISEHNRLYWYRQTLGQGPEFLTYFQNEAQLEKSRLLSDRFSAERPKGSFSTLEIQRTEQGDSAMYLCASSSLRTGTGDYEQYFGPGTRLTVT.

This clonotype has just a few counts. The chain couples TRBV20-1 to TRBJ2-5, with TRBD2 matching 9 bases. CDR1 is DFQATT, CDR2 SNEGSKA, per germline (reference sequence). The CDR3 runs 13 residues. The trim removed 6 bases at V and 2 bases at J, leaving 4 bases unmatched. CDR3 DNA sequence: TGCAGTGCCACGACTAGCGGACAAGAGACCCAGTACTTC. Amino acids: CSATTSGQETQYF.

This clonotype was seen more than once but under ten times. The chain carries TRBV4-3 and TRBJ1-1; D perhaps matches TRBD1 (6 bases). V was shortened by 0 bases and J by 6 bases, with 8 bases between the two germline ends. The CDR3 runs 13 residues. The germline V gene encodes CDR1 LGHNA and CDR2 YSLEER. CDR3 in amino acids: CASSQDRGAEAFF. CDR3 bases: TGCGCCAGCAGCCAAGATAGGGGGGCTGAAGCTTTCTTT.

This clonotype was detected only a few times. This chain connects TRBV6-1 to TRBJ2-7; D gene unclear. V lost 0 bases and J lost 0, with 6 bases in between. Germline CDR1 reads MNHNS; CDR2 reads SASEGT. The CDR3 sequence is 14 residues long. DNA for the CDR3: TGTGCCAGCAGTGAAGCTTATAGCTCCTACGAGCAGTACTTC. It translates to CASSEAYSSYEQYF.

The V call is TRBV5-1, the J call TRBJ1-5; D call uncertain. Germline V gene data show CDR1 as SGHRS and CDR2 as YFSETQ. The CDR3 has 13 residues. The germline V and J ends were trimmed by 0 bases and 5 bases, with 6 bases remaining between them. The CDR3 sequence: CASSLEPDQPQHF. The DNA of the CDR3 is TGCGCCAGCAGCTTGGAGCCAGATCAGCCCCAGCATTTT.

This clonotype has ten or more counts. The chain employs TRBV10-3 and TRBJ2-7; possible D gene TRBD2, 6 bases. Trimming removed 7 bases from V and 6 bases from J, with 16 bases in between. Germline-derived CDR1 and CDR2 are ENHRY and SYGVKD. The CDR3 is 13 residues long. The CDR3 is CAINRLGMFEQYV. The CDR3 DNA follows: TGTGCCATCAACCGACTAGGAATGTTCGAGCAGTACGTC.